These 2 T cell receptor beta chains came from one sample sequenced in a study of shared clonotypes between healthy human individuals. CD45RO-negative, CCR7-positively selected cells formed the naive CD8 fraction, excluding terminally differentiated effector memory CD45RA+ cells. TCRdb keeps only in-frame clones here, not all; method: immunoSEQ multiplex PCR. The sample shows around 1.9 million clones, about 94% of them seen only once. Specimen: naive CD8+ T cells from PBMCs. The receptors originated from a man aged 18 to 30 in good health. Some clones in this sample may be carry-over from other donors' samples.

The V gene is TRBV21-1, the J gene TRBJ2-5; the tabulated D call, TRBD1, remains unverified against the DNA. TRBV21-1 is designated a pseudogene. The CDR3 consists of 16 residues. In DNA form, the CDR3 reads TGTGCCAGCAGCAAATTCAGGCAGGGCGGACAAGAGACCCAGTACTTC. Protein sequence: CASSKFRQGGQETQYF.

The chain couples TRBV7-3 to TRBJ2-1; D may match TRBD1 or TRBD2 (5 bases each). Trimming removed 5 bases from V and 4 bases from J, with 12 bases in between. CDR1 is SGHTA, CDR2 FQGTGA, per germline. This CDR3 has 14 amino acids. The CDR3 DNA is TGTGCCAGCAGCGATAGGGACGGGTACAATGAGCAGTTCTTC. Protein sequence: CASSDRDGYNEQFF.